Shown below are 16 T cell receptor beta chains from a single sample sequenced in a study of blood T cells in healthy people across ages. Sample-barcoded 5' priming and a J-beta primer mix drove a second PCR of about 6 to 12 cycles. One entry per CDR3 protein, called by TCRdb with MiXCR from the 5' RACE reads. The sample shows about 1.4 million distinct CDR3 sequences, approximately 59% of them seen only once. The sample comprised blood. The receptors were sampled from a man younger than 35 in good health.

The rearrangement links TRBV4-2 to TRBJ2-7, with TRBD2 identical over 9 bases. The CDR3 length is 17 residues. Germline values: CDR1 LGHNA, CDR2 YNFKEQ. Trimming cost V 4 bases and J 6 bases; bases outside gene matches: 16. The CDR3 here is CASSPTTGERGASEQYF. In DNA form, the CDR3 reads TGTGCCAGCAGCCCGACCACAGGGGAGCGGGGGGCTTCCGAGCAGTACTTC.

The V gene is TRBV12-3 or TRBV12-4, the J gene TRBJ2-2, with TRBD2 identical over 10 bases. This CDR3 spans 14 amino acids. V trimming: 6 bases; J trimming: 15 bases; junction bases outside the gene matches: 13. The CDR3 DNA sequence: TGTGCCAGCAGCAATTCCCCTAGCGGGAGTTTGTTGTTTTTT. Protein product: CASSNSPSGSLLFF.

This chain links TRBV27 with TRBJ2-7, with 10 bases fitting TRBD1. Looked up from germline, CDR1 is MNHEY and CDR2 is SMNVEV (reference sequence). This CDR3 is 14 amino acids long. Trimming took 4 bases from V and 5 from J; bases not matched to a gene: 5. CDR3: CASSWSTGGDEQYF. The CDR3 DNA is TGTGCCAGCAGTTGGTCGACAGGGGGCGACGAGCAGTACTTC.

The J gene is TRBJ2-5, the V gene TRBV5-1; perhaps D is TRBD1 or TRBD2 (5 bases each). Matching the DNA end better, TRBJ2-7 makes the J call doubtful. This CDR3 is built from 15 residues. In germline, CDR1 is SGHRS, CDR2 YFSETQ. The CDR3 reads CASSPSPGPNYEQYF. CDR3 DNA: TGCGCCAGCAGCCCAAGTCCGGGACCAAACTACGAGCAGTACTTC.

In this sample, this clonotype turned up a few times. The CDR3 protein is CASRPGTGIHEQYF. In DNA form, the CDR3 reads TGTGCCAGCAGACCCGGGACAGGGATTCACGAGCAGTACTTC. The chain uses TRBV27 and TRBJ2-7; 9 bases line up with TRBD1. Germline CDR1 and CDR2: MNHEY and SMNVEV (reference sequence). The CDR3 is 14 residues long. After removal of 6 bases from V and 5 bases from J, the junction contained 8 bases not matched to a gene.

The gene calls are TRBV27 and TRBJ1-2; D remains unclear. CDR1 MNHEY and CDR2 SMNVEV come from the germline V gene (reference sequence). The CDR3 covers 12 residues. Trimming removed 5 bases at V and 8 bases at J, with 12 bases between. The CDR3 protein is CASSMPHGGYTF. The CDR3, as DNA: TGTGCCAGCAGTATGCCACACGGAGGCTACACCTTC.

This clonotype has only a few counts. The chain recombines TRBV12-3 or TRBV12-4 with TRBJ2-1, with TRBD2 matching 14 bases. The junction had 8 bases not matched to a gene; V was cut back by 5 bases and J by 8 bases. This CDR3 contains 16 residues. The CDR3 sequence: CASSPGTSGSRDEQFF. The DNA of the CDR3 is TGTGCCAGCAGTCCCGGGACTAGCGGGAGTAGGGATGAGCAGTTCTTC.

This chain connects TRBV29-1 to TRBJ1-1; D is undetermined. CDR1 is SQVTM and CDR2 is ANQGSEA in the germline V gene. This CDR3 comprises 13 residues. V was shortened by 2 bases and J by 2 bases, with 9 bases between the two germline ends. Here the CDR3 reads CSVESSANTEAFF. The CDR3 region has the DNA TGCAGCGTTGAATCTTCGGCAAACACTGAAGCTTTCTTT.

This sequence joins TRBV11-2 and TRBJ2-7; TRBD1 is a possible D gene (7 bases). Germline-derived CDR1 and CDR2 are SGHAT and FQNNGV. Trimming removed 6 bases at V and 1 base at J, with 13 bases between. This CDR3 has 14 amino acids. CDR3 residues: CASRAEGASYEQYF. For the CDR3, the DNA is TGTGCCAGCAGGGCGGAGGGGGCGTCCTACGAGCAGTACTTC.

This chain uses TRBV12-3 or TRBV12-4 with TRBJ2-7, with D perhaps matching TRBD1 or TRBD2 (6 bases each). The V gene lost 8 bases and the J gene lost 5 bases, with 13 bases spanning the gap. This CDR3 comprises 12 residues. This chain's CDR3 is CASRPGAHEQYF. CDR3 nucleotides: TGTGCCAGCCGCCCGGGGGCCCACGAGCAGTACTTC.

CDR3 coding DNA: TGCAGTGCTAGAGGGCCGGACAACTACTATGGCTACACCTTC. As protein: CSARGPDNYYGYTF. This chain joins TRBV20-1 and TRBJ1-2, with D possibly matching TRBD1 (5 bases). Germline V lookup: CDR1 DFQATT, CDR2 SNEGSKA (reference sequence). CDR3 length: 14 residues. V lost 1 base and J lost 3, with 12 bases in between.

The chain recombines TRBV7-9 with TRBJ2-6; 8 bases line up with TRBD1. V gave up 4 bases and J gave up 1 base; unmatched junction bases: 12. Germline V lookup: CDR1 SEHNR, CDR2 FQNEAQ (reference sequence). CDR3 length: 19 amino acids. CDR3 sequence reads: CASSSERDRRPSGANVLTF. DNA of the CDR3: TGTGCCAGCAGCTCAGAACGGGACAGGCGACCGTCTGGGGCCAACGTCCTGACTTTC.

Comment on this clonotype: One end of the junction fails to match germline, which may point to a read error. This rearrangement joins TRBV7-2 to TRBJ2-1; the match to TRBD2 covers 8 bases. This CDR3 has 12 amino acids. Germline V gives CDR1 SGHTA, CDR2 FQGNSA. As DNA, the CDR3 is TGTGCCAGTACGGGACTAGTAAATGCGCAGTTCTTC. This codes for CASTGLVNAQFF.

The V and J genes are TRBV30 and TRBJ2-7; D remains unclear. The CDR3 is 10 amino acids. Germline CDR1 is GTSNPN and CDR2 is SVGIG (reference sequence). The germline V and J ends were trimmed by 5 bases and 3 bases, with 5 bases remaining between them. The CDR3 DNA follows: TGTGCCTGGGGGGTCTACGAGCAGTACTTC. Its protein product is CAWGVYEQYF.

This chain connects TRBV7-2 to TRBJ2-5; D may be TRBD2 (6 bases). V shed 7 bases and J shed 4 bases, with 13 bases lying between them. From germline, CDR1 is SGHTA and CDR2 FQGNSA. The CDR3 spans 13 residues. The chain's CDR3 is CASMRDPGETQYF. The CDR3 nucleotides are TGTGCCAGCATGCGGGACCCAGGAGAGACCCAGTACTTC.

The V and J genes are TRBV5-6 and TRBJ1-6; 7 bases are shared with TRBD1. The V gene end was trimmed by 5 bases and the J gene end by 2 bases; junction bases not matched to a gene: 7. The germline V gene has CDR1 SGHDT and CDR2 YYEEEE. The CDR3 length is 16 residues. In DNA, the CDR3 is TGTGCCAGCAGGTCCCGACAGGGCCCCTATAATTCACCCCTCCACTTT. Residues: CASRSRQGPYNSPLHF.